This T cell receptor (beta chain) comes out of a study of T cells in narcolepsy. Trimming removed 3 bases at V and 5 bases at J, with 14 bases between. The CDR3 loop spans 14 amino acids. Germline V CDR1 and CDR2: SGHDT, YYEEEE. Using immunoSEQ multiplex PCR, the repertoire was profiled, and TCRdb retains in-frame clones only, with some absent. The sample shows around 27,000 clones, just under 85% of them seen only once. A remark on this clone: The antigen is not known.

Study findings and constraints: Some memory CD4+ repertoires had no autoreactive clone sequences.

The source of this sequence is a human donor with narcolepsy. The chain has TRBV5-6 and TRBJ2-5; TRBD1 is a possible D gene (6 bases). Sequencing input: CD45RA- memory CD4+ T cells from PBMCs. This CDR3 is CASSSRTDGETQYF. The CDR3 nucleotides read TGTGCCAGCAGCTCTCGGACAGACGGGGAGACCCAGTACTTC.